Below are 24 T cell receptor beta chains sequenced from a single sample in a study of blood T cell repertoires in COVID-19. Libraries were prepared by immunoSEQ multiplex PCR; TCRdb keeps only in-frame clonotypes and omits some of them. The sample has about 150,000 clones, more than 65% seen once. Sample: peripheral blood. These receptors came from a woman aged 45-59 years with acute or convalescent COVID-19.

The chain recombines TRBV5-5 with TRBJ1-2; D uncertain. The germline V gene has CDR1 SGHKS and CDR2 YYEKEE (reference sequence). This CDR3 spans 16 amino acids. V was cut by 0 bases and J by 2 bases, with 14 bases left in between. In DNA, the CDR3 is TGTGCCAGCAGCTTGGGAGGCGGGATCGGGAACTATGGCTACACCTTC. Its translation is CASSLGGGIGNYGYTF.

V is TRBV7-2 and J is TRBJ1-6, with TRBD1 as a possible D gene (6 bases). Germline V gene lookup returns CDR1 SGHTA and CDR2 FQGNSA. Trimming removed 4 bases from V and 10 bases from J, with 23 bases in between. The CDR3 spans 17 residues. CDR3 sequence (DNA): TGTGCCAGCAGCTCAACAGGGCCACCTTTCCTTCGATCACCCCTCCACTTT. This encodes CASSSTGPPFLRSPLHF.

The rearrangement uses TRBV20-1 and TRBJ2-5; no clear D. Germline CDR1 reads DFQATT; CDR2 reads SNEGSKA (reference sequence). CDR3 length: 11 residues. V was trimmed by 5 bases and J by 7 bases, leaving 11 bases between them. CDR3: CSAPVGSTQYF. For the CDR3, the DNA is TGCAGTGCTCCCGTGGGCTCGACCCAGTACTTC.

J is TRBJ1-6 and V is TRBV7-8; D gene ambiguous. Germline V gene data show CDR1 as SGHVS and CDR2 as FQNEAQ. The CDR3 is 16 amino acids. Trimming removed 5 bases at V and 10 bases at J, with 21 bases between. CDR3 loop: CASSPLVVRVESPLHF. The CDR3, as DNA: TGTGCCAGCAGCCCCTTGGTGGTGAGGGTAGAATCACCCCTCCACTTT.

The chain has TRBV2 and TRBJ1-3; D not certain. The length of the CDR3 is 15 residues. The germline V and J ends were trimmed by 8 bases and 0 bases, with 14 bases remaining between them. Per the germline V gene, CDR1 is SNHLY and CDR2 is FYNNEI. DNA of the CDR3: TGTGCCAGCCGTAGTTCGGGAGTCTCTGGAAACACCATATATTTT. This gives the protein CASRSSGVSGNTIYF.

The chain couples TRBV19 to TRBJ2-7, with 8 bases identical to TRBD2. CDR1 is LNHDA, CDR2 SQIVND, per germline (reference sequence). There are 15 residues in the CDR3. The junction had 11 bases not matched to a gene; V was cut back by 5 bases and J by 5 bases. The CDR3: CASSGVSGGGDEQYF. The CDR3 DNA follows: TGTGCCAGTAGTGGAGTGAGCGGGGGAGGCGACGAGCAGTACTTC.

V and J are TRBV2 and TRBJ1-3, with a tentative D call TRBD1 (6 bases). There are 15 residues in the CDR3. The germline CDR1 and CDR2 sequences are SNHLY and FYNNEI. Trimming shortened V by 2 bases and J by 4 bases, and 12 bases separated the two germline ends. This chain's CDR3 is CASSETGPPGNTIYF. The CDR3 coding sequence is TGTGCCAGCAGTGAAACAGGGCCCCCCGGAAACACCATATATTTT.

The chain couples TRBV7-2 to TRBJ1-5, with 7 bases matching TRBD1. V lost 4 bases to trimming and J lost 3 bases; unmatched junction nucleotides: 6. CDR3 length: 15 residues. In germline, CDR1 is SGHTA, CDR2 FQGNSA. The CDR3 DNA reads as TGTGCCAGCAGCTCGAGGACAGGCAACAATCAGCCCCAGCATTTT. Its translation is CASSSRTGNNQPQHF.

J is TRBJ2-6 and V is TRBV3-1 (or the pseudogene TRBV3-2); 11 bases match TRBD1. The length of the CDR3 is 18 residues. The V and J ends lost 4 bases and 3 bases, in that order; junction bases with no gene match: 8. CDR1 and CDR2 from the germline V gene are LGHDT and YNNKEL (reference sequence). The CDR3 nucleotides read TGTGCCAGCAGCCTCCTTGGACAGGGGGCTTATGGGGCCAACGTCCTGACTTTC. Encoded protein: CASSLLGQGAYGANVLTF.

This clone was detected a few times. The genes are TRBV6-5 and TRBJ2-4, with D perhaps TRBD2 (6 bases). Trimming left V 6 bases short and J 7 bases short, with 19 bases between. Germline V gene lookup returns CDR1 MNHEY and CDR2 SVGAGI. The CDR3 is 15 amino acids. The CDR3: CASSSGLFLGNIQYF. The CDR3 nucleotides are TGTGCCAGCAGCTCTGGACTATTCCTAGGGAACATTCAGTACTTC.

The chain has TRBV7-3 and TRBJ2-3; 9 bases align to TRBD2. The CDR3 is 15 residues long. V shed 3 bases, J shed 2 bases, and the junction held 3 bases outside the gene matches. CDR1 and CDR2 (germline): SGHTA, FQGTGA. CDR3 bases: TGTGCCAGCAGCTTGGCTAGCGGGAACACAGATACGCAGTATTTT. As protein: CASSLASGNTDTQYF.

The chain uses TRBV7-2 and TRBJ2-2; 10 bases agree with TRBD2. CDR1 and CDR2 from the germline V gene are SGHTA and FQGNSA. The CDR3 loop spans 15 amino acids. After removal of 5 bases from V and 1 base from J, the junction contained 1 base not matched to a gene. This chain's CDR3 is CASSPSGGNTGELFF. DNA of the CDR3: TGTGCCAGCAGCCCTAGCGGGGGGAACACCGGGGAGCTGTTTTTT.

A few counts support this clone. V and J are TRBV9 and TRBJ2-5, with 11 positions matching TRBD2. V was pared by 4 bases and J by 3 bases, with 2 bases of the junction left unmatched. The CDR3 runs 14 residues. The germline V gene has CDR1 SGDLS and CDR2 YYNGEE. The CDR3 nucleotides are TGTGCCAGCAGCCCGGGACTAGCGGAAGAGACCCAGTACTTC. It specifies CASSPGLAEETQYF.

This chain links TRBV28 with TRBJ2-7; the D gene is possibly TRBD1 (6 bases). The V end lost 5 bases, the J end lost 2 bases, and 19 bases lay between the germline ends. The CDR3 totals 16 residues. Germline CDR1 is MDHEN and CDR2 is SYDVKM. As DNA, the CDR3 is TGTGCCAGCAGTCCCTCCGGGACATCCCTCCCCTACGAGCAGTACTTC. Amino acids: CASSPSGTSLPYEQYF.

This chain connects TRBV7-8 to TRBJ2-1; 9 bases map to TRBD2. Unmatched junction bases numbered 8, after V lost 5 bases and J lost 6 bases. The CDR3 extends over 15 amino acids. In germline, CDR1 is SGHVS, CDR2 FQNEAQ. This CDR3 is CASSSLRGRANEQFF. Written as DNA, the CDR3 is TGTGCCAGCAGCAGCTTACGCGGGAGGGCCAATGAGCAGTTCTTC. The variable domain in full, with the rest retrieved from reference TRBV7-8 and TRBJ2-1, is GAGVSQSPRYKVAKRGQDVALRCDPISGHVSLFWYQQALGQGPEFLTYFQNEAQLDKSGLPSDRFFAERPEGSVSTLKIQRTQQEDSAVYLCASSSLRGRANEQFFGPGTRLTVL.

This clone has just one count. The chain carries TRBV14 and TRBJ1-1; 8 bases map to TRBD1. This CDR3 spans 13 amino acids. CDR1 and CDR2 from the germline V gene are SGHDN and FVKESK. The V and J ends lost 10 bases and 6 bases, in that order; junction bases with no gene match: 10. The CDR3 nucleotides are TGTGCCACCCGGGCAGGGGGCAGGGCTGAAGCTTTCTTT. Translated, it gives CATRAGGRAEAFF.

This clone occurred once. In DNA form, the CDR3 reads TGTGCTAGTGGTTTCCCCCCTAATGAGCAGTTCTTC. Encoded protein: CASGFPPNEQFF. The V call is TRBV12-5, the J call TRBJ2-1; D not certain. The CDR3 is 12 amino acids. In germline, CDR1 is LGHNT, CDR2 FRNRAP. Trimming pared 3 bases from V and 7 bases from J, leaving 7 bases between.

The chain employs TRBV6-1 and TRBJ2-2; 7 bases are shared with TRBD1. With 7 bases clipped from V and 4 bases from J, the junction kept 6 bases outside the gene matches. The CDR3 has 14 residues. The germline CDR1 and CDR2 sequences are MNHNS and SASEGT. CDR3 sequence reads: CASIKTGTTGELFF. The CDR3 bases are TGTGCCAGCATAAAGACAGGGACCACCGGGGAGCTGTTTTTT.

The chain couples TRBV5-1 to TRBJ2-7, with 7 bases that match TRBD1. The germline V gene encodes CDR1 SGHRS and CDR2 YFSETQ. The CDR3 covers 14 residues. Germline trimming cut 6 bases from V and 3 bases from J; bases unmatched to any gene: 9. CDR3 in DNA: TGCGCCAGCACCCAGGACAGGCTAAGCTACGAGCAGTACTTC. Encoded protein: CASTQDRLSYEQYF.

CDR3 residues: CASDRGQVDGYTF. CDR3 coding DNA: TGTGCCAGCGATAGGGGACAGGTCGATGGCTACACCTTC. The chain uses TRBV2 and TRBJ1-2, with 8 bases matching TRBD1. In germline, CDR1 is SNHLY, CDR2 FYNNEI. V gave up 8 bases and J gave up 6 bases; unmatched junction bases: 8. The CDR3 covers 13 residues.

The chain joins TRBV3-1 (or the pseudogene TRBV3-2) to TRBJ2-3; 10 positions agree with TRBD2. The germline V gene encodes CDR1 LGHDT and CDR2 YNNKEL (reference sequence). With 6 bases clipped from V and 1 base from J, the junction kept 7 bases outside the gene matches. CDR3 length: 16 residues. CDR3 in amino acids: CASSPRLAGGTDTQYF. The CDR3 nucleotides read TGTGCCAGCAGTCCCCGTCTAGCGGGAGGCACAGATACGCAGTATTTT.

This rearrangement joins TRBV6-2 or TRBV6-3 to TRBJ2-5, with D tentatively TRBD2 (5 bases). This CDR3 has 14 residues. Per the germline V gene, CDR1 is MNHEY and CDR2 is SVGEGT. The V end lost 0 bases, the J end lost 5 bases, and 10 bases lay between the germline ends. DNA for the CDR3: TGTGCCAGCAGTTACTCCGGGGTGGGTGAGACCCAGTACTTC. Amino acids: CASSYSGVGETQYF.

The chain links TRBV5-1 to TRBJ2-3; D uncertain. CDR3 length equals 15 residues. V was clipped by 4 bases and J by 0 bases, with 12 bases between them. CDR1 and CDR2 from the germline V gene are SGHRS and YFSETQ. CDR3 DNA sequence: TGCGCCAGCAGCAGTGAGTTCATGAGCACAGATACGCAGTATTTT. Its translation is CASSSEFMSTDTQYF.

The rearrangement uses TRBV7-2 and TRBJ2-7, with D perhaps TRBD2 (5 bases). V lost 1 base to trimming and J lost 3 bases, with 10 bases between them. The V gene's germline CDR1 is SGHTA and CDR2 FQGNSA. The CDR3 runs to 14 residues. CDR3 sequence: CASSLGGHHYEQYF. In nucleotides, the CDR3 is TGTGCCAGCAGCTTAGGAGGGCATCACTACGAGCAGTACTTC.